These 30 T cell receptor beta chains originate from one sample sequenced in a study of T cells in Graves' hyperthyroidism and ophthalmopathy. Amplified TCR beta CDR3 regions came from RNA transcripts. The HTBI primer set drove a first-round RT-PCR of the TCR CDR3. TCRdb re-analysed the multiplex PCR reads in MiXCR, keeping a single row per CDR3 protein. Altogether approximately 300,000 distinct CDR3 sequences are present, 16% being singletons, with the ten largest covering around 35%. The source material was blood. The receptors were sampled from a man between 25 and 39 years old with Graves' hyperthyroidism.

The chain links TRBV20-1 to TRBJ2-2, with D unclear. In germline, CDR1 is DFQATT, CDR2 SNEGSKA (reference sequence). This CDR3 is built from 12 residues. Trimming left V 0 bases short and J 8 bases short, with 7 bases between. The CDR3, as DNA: TGCAGTGCTAGAGATCATGGGGGGGAGCTGTTTTTT. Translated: CSARDHGGELFF.

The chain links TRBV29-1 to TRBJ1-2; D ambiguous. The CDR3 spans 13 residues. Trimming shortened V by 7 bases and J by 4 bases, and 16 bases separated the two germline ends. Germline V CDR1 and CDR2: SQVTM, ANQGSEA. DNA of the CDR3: TGCAGCGCTGATTATGGAGGACCCTATGGCTACACCTTC. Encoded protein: CSADYGGPYGYTF.

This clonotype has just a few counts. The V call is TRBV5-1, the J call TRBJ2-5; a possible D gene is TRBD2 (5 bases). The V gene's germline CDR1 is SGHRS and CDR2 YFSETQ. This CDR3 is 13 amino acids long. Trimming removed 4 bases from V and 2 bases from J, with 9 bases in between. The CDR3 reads CASSRRTQETQYF. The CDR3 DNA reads TGCGCCAGCAGCCGAAGGACTCAAGAGACCCAGTACTTC.

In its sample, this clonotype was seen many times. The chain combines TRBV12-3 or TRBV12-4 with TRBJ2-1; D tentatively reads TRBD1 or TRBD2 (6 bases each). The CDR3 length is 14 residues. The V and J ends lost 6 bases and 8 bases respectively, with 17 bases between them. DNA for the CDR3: TGTGCCAGCAGACCGATCAGGGGCGGGGATGAGCAGTTCTTC. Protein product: CASRPIRGGDEQFF.

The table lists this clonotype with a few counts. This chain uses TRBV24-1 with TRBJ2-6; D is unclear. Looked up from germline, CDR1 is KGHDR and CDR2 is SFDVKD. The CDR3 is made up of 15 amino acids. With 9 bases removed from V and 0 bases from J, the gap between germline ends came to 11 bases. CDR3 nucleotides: TGTGCCACCGGGTACAAGAGCTCTGGGGCCAACGTCCTGACTTTC. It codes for CATGYKSSGANVLTF.

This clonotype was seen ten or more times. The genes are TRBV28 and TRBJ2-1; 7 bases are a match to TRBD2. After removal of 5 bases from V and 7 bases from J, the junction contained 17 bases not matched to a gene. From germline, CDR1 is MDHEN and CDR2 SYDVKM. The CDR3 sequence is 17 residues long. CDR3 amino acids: CASSHLSGAGVSNEQFF. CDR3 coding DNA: TGTGCCAGCAGTCACCTCTCGGGCGCGGGAGTATCAAATGAGCAGTTCTTC.

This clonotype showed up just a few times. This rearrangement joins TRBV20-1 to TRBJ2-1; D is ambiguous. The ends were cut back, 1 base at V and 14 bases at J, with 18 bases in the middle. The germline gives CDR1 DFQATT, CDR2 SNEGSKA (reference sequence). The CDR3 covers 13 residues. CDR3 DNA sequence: TGCAGTGCTAGAGGGCAAGCTCTTCAATATGAGTTCTTC. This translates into CSARGQALQYEFF.

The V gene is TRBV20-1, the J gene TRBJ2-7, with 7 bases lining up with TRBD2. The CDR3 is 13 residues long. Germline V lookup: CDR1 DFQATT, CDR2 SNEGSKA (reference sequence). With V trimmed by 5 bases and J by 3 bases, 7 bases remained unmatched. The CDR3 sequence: CSAWSGTLYEQYF. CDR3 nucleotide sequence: TGCAGTGCTTGGAGCGGGACTCTCTACGAGCAGTACTTC.

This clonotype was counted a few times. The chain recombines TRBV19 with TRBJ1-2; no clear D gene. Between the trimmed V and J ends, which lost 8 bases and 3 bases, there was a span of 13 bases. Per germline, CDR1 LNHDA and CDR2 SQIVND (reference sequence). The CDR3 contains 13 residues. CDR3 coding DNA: TGTGCCAGTGCAATCGGACGGTACTATGGCTACACCTTC. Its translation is CASAIGRYYGYTF. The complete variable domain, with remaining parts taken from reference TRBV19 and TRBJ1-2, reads DGGITQSPKYLFRKEGQNVTLSCEQNLNHDAMYWYRQDPGQGLRLIYYSQIVNDFQKGDIAEGYSVSREKKESFPLTVTSAQKNPTAFYLCASAIGRYYGYTFGSGTRLTVV.

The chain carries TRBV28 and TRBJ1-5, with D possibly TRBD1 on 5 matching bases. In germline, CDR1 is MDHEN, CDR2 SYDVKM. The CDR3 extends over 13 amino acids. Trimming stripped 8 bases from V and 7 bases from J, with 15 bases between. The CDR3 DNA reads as TGTGCCAGCGTCCGCGGGGCCGGACAGCCCCAGCATTTT. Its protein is CASVRGAGQPQHF.

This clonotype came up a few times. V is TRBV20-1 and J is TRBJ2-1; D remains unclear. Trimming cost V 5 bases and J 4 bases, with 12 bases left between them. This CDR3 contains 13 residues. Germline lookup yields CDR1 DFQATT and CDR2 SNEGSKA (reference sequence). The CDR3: CSAHGYRYNEQFF. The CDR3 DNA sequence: TGCAGTGCTCACGGGTACCGTTACAATGAGCAGTTCTTC.

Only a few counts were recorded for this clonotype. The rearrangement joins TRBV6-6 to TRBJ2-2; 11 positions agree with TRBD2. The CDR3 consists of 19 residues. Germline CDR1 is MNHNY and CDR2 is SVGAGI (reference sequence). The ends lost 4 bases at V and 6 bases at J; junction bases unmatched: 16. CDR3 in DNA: TGTGCCAGCAGTTCCTCGGGGACAGGCGTAGCGGGAGGGGCCGGGGAGCTGTTTTTT. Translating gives CASSSSGTGVAGGAGELFF.

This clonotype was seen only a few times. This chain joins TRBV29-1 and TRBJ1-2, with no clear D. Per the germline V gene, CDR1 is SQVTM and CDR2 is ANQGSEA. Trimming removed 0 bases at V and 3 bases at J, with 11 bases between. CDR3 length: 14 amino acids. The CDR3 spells CSVEDLQGHYGYTF. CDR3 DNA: TGCAGCGTTGAAGATCTACAAGGGCACTATGGCTACACCTTC.

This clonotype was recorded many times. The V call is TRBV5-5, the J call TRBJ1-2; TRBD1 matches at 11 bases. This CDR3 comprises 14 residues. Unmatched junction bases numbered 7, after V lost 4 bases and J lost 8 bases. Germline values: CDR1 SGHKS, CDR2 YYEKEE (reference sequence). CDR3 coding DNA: TGTGCCAGCAGCGCCCGGGACAGGGGGGACGGCTACACCTTC. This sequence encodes CASSARDRGDGYTF.

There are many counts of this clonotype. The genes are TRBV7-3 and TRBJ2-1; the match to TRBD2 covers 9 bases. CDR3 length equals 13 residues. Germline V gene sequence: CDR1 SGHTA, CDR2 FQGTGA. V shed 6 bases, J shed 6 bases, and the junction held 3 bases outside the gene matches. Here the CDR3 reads CASSLAGTNEQFF. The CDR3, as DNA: TGTGCCAGCAGTCTAGCGGGAACCAATGAGCAGTTCTTC.

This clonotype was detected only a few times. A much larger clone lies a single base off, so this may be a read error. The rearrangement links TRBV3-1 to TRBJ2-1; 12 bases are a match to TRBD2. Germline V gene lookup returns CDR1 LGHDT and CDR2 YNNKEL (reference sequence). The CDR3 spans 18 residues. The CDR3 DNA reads TGTGCCAGCAGCCAGCCCCGATCCGGGACTAGCGGGCACAATGAGCAGCTCTTC. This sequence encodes CASSQPRSGTSGHNEQLF.

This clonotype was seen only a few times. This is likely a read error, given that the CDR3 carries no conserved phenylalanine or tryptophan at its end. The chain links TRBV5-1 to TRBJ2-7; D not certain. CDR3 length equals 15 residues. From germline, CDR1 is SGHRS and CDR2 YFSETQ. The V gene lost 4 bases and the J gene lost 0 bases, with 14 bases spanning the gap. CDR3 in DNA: TGCGCCAGCAGCCGAGCAACGCTTAGCTCCTACGAGCAGTACCTC. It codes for CASSRATLSSYEQYL.

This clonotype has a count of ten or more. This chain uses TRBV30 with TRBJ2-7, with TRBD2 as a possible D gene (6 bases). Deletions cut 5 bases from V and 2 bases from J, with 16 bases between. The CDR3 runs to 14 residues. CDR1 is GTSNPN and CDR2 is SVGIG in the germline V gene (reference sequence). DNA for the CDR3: TGTGCCTGGGCCGAGGGACTCGGAACCTACGAGCAGTACTTC. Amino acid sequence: CAWAEGLGTYEQYF.

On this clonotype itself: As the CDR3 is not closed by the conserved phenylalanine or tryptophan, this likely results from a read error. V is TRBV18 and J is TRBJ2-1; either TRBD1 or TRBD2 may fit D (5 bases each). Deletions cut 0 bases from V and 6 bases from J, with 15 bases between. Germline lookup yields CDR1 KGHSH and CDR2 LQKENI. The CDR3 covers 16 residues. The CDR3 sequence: CASSPPRGILRNEQFS. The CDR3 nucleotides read TGTGCCAGCTCACCACCGAGGGGAATTTTACGCAATGAGCAGTTCTCC.

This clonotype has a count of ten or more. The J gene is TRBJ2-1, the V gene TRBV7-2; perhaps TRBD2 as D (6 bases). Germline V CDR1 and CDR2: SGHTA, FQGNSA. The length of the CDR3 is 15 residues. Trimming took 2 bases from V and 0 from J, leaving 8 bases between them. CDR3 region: CASSLFGGSYNEQFF. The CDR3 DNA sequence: TGTGCCAGCAGCTTATTCGGGGGCTCCTACAATGAGCAGTTCTTC.

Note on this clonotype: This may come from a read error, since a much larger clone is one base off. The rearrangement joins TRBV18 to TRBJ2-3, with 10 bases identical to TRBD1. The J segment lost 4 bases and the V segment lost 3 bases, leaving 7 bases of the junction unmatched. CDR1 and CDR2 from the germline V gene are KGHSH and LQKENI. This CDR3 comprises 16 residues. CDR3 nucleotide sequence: TGTGCCAGCTCACCCGCCGGGACAGGGGACCCAGATACGCAGTATTTT. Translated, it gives CASSPAGTGDPDTQYF.

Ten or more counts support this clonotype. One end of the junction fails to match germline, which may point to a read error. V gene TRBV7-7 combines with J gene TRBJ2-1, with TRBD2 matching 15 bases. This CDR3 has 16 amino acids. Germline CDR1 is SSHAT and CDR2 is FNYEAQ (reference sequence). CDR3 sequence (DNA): TGTGCTAGCAGCAATCGGACTAGCGGGAGGGCCCATGAGCAGTTCTTC. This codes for CASSNRTSGRAHEQFF.

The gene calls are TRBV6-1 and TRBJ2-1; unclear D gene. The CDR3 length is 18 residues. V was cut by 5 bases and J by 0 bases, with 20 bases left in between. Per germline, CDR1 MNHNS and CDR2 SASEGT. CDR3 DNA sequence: TGTGCCAGCAGTCCCAACTGGGTGTTCGGAACCTCCTACAATGAGCAGTTCTTC. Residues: CASSPNWVFGTSYNEQFF.

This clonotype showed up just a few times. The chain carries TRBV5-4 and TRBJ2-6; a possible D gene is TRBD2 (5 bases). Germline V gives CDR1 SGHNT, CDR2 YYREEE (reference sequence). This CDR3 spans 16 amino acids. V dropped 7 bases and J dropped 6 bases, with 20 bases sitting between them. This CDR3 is CASSSGLSRSANVLTF. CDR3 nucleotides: TGTGCCAGCTCCAGCGGTTTATCTAGATCGGCCAACGTCCTGACTTTC. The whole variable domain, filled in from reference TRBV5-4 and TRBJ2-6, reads ETGVTQSPTHLIKTRGQQVTLRCSSQSGHNTVSWYQQALGQGPQFIFQYYREEENGRGNFPPRFSGLQFPNYSSELNVNALELDDSALYLCASSSGLSRSANVLTFGAGSRLTVL.

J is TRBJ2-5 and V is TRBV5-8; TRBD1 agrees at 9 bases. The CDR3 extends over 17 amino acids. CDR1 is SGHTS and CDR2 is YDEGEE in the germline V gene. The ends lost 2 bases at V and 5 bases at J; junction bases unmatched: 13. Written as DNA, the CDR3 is TGTGCCAGCAGCTTCTCCCTCGTACAGGGGGCCGGGGAGACCCAGTACTTC. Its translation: CASSFSLVQGAGETQYF.

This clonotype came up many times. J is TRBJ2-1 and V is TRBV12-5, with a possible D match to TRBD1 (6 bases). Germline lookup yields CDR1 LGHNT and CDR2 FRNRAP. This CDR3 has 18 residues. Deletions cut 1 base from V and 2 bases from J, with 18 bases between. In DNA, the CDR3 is TGTGCTAGTGGTTTGGACCCCTTCTACAGGGCAGCCTACAATGAGCAGTTCTTC. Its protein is CASGLDPFYRAAYNEQFF.

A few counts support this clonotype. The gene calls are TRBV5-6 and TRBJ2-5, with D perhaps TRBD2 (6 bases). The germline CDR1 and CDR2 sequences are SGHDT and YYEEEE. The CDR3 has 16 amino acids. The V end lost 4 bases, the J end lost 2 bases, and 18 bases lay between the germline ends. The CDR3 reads CASSPGVDLRQETQYF. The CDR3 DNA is TGTGCCAGCAGCCCGGGGGTGGACCTAAGACAAGAGACCCAGTACTTC.

CDR3 sequence: CASSDSGRYTGELFF. The CDR3 nucleotides read TGTGCCAGCAGTGATAGTGGGAGGTACACCGGGGAGCTGTTTTTT. V is TRBV12-3 or TRBV12-4 and J is TRBJ2-2; weak D call: TRBD2 (6 bases). There are 15 residues in the CDR3. The V and J ends lost 5 bases and 3 bases respectively, with 13 bases between them.

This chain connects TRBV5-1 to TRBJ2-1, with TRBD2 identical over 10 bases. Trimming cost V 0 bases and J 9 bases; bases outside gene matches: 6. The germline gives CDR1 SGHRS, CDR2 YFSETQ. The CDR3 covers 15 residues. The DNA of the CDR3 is TGCGCCAGCAGCTTGGAGGCTAGCGGGAGACTTGAGCAGTTCTTC. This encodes CASSLEASGRLEQFF.

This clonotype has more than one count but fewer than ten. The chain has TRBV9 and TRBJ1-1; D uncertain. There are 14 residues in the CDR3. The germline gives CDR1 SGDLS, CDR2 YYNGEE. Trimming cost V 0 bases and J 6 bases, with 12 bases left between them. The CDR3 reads CASSVATTIAEAFF. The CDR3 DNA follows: TGTGCCAGCAGCGTAGCTACGACGATCGCTGAAGCTTTCTTT.